A single T cell receptor beta chain is shown here with its context. This sample is part of a study of cytomegalovirus exposure and HLA in healthy donors. In the PCR, 60 Vbeta and 13 Jbeta primers were used. Profiling relied on immunoSEQ multiplex PCR, and the TCRdb table lists in-frame clones only, not all of them. The data show 160,000 or so clones, roughly three quarters seen once. The CDR3 loop spans 14 amino acids. CDR1 is MDHEN, CDR2 SYDVKM, per germline. Trimming took off 1 base at V and 4 bases at J, with 10 bases between the two ends. Sequencing was performed on PBMCs. The TCR comes from a man in his fifties or sixties in good health and CMV-seronegative. V is TRBV28 and J is TRBJ1-2; possible D gene TRBD1, 5 bases. CDR3 region: CASSLFQGGYGYTF. As DNA, the CDR3 is TGTGCCAGCAGTTTATTCCAGGGAGGCTATGGCTACACCTTC.